Below, one T cell receptor beta chain is given with its context. Its cognate antigen is unknown. The record originates from a study of cytomegalovirus exposure and HLA in healthy donors. The CDR3 runs 15 residues. Germline V lookup: CDR1 MNHNY, CDR2 SVGAGI (reference sequence). V shed 6 bases and J 6 bases; nucleotides not matched to a gene: 9. General study results and limits: Being productive about 90% or about 30% of the time was typical of most TCR beta V segments in an earlier analysis.

PCR involved 60 Vbeta and 13 Jbeta primers. Here immunoSEQ multiplex PCR was the method, and the copy in TCRdb shows in-frame clones only, minus some. The data hold tens of thousands of clones, with more than 75% observed a single time. Source material: PBMCs. The chain carries TRBV6-6 and TRBJ2-1; TRBD1 aligns across 9 bases. This TCR was sampled from a man younger than 30 in good health and CMV-seronegative. The CDR3 coding sequence is TGTGCCAGCAGCAATAGACAGGGGGAAGTCAATGAGCAGTTCTTC. Translated: CASSNRQGEVNEQFF.